The present T cell receptor beta chain was sequenced within a study of blood T cell repertoires in COVID-19. On the study more broadly: The origin of the acute and convalescent COVID-19 samples was the United States, Italy and Spain. The cDNA or gDNA used as material had been derived from T cells, B-cell-depleted T cells, or PBMCs.

As originally analysed: Amplification of reference gene primers provided the estimated nucleated cell counts. TCRdb's copy holds only in-frame clones and misses some; the assay was immunoSEQ multiplex PCR. V and J calls and clone size are as listed in that table; D and trimming were resolved from the DNA. This table has about 21,000 clones, about 83% appearing once. With 5 bases clipped from V and 7 bases from J, the junction kept 16 bases outside the gene matches. CDR1 is LNHDA and CDR2 is SQIVND in the germline V gene (reference sequence). The CDR3 is made up of 16 amino acids. The sequence was collected from a human donor in a cohort sampled during active COVID-19. The sample taken for sequencing was peripheral blood. The chain links TRBV19 to TRBJ2-7; the match to TRBD2 covers 8 bases. CDR3 bases: TGTGCCAGTAGTCCCAACGGGGGGGGGATTCTGGGAGAGCAGTACTTC. This encodes CASSPNGGGILGEQYF. The complete variable domain, with remaining parts taken from reference TRBV19 and TRBJ2-7, reads DGGITQSPKYLFRKEGQNVTLSCEQNLNHDAMYWYRQDPGQGLRLIYYSQIVNDFQKGDIAEGYSVSREKKESFPLTVTSAQKNPTAFYLCASSPNGGGILGEQYFGPGTRLTVT.